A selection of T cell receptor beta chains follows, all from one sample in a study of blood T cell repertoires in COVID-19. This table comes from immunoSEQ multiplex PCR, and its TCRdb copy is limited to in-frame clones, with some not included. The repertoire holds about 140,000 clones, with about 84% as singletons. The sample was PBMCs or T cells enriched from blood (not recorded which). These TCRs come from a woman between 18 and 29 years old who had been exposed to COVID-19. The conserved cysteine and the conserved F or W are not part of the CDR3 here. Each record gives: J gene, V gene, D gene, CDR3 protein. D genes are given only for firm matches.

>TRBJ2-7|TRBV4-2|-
ASSERLGGYEQY
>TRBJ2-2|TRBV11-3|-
ASSPAASRAGELF
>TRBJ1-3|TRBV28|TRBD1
ASRQGNSGNTIY
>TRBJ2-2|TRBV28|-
ASKISGGTGELF
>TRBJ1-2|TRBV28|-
ASSASGTPSGYT
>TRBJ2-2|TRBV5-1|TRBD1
ASSWGTANTGELF
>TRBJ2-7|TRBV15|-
ATSVLAGASYEQY
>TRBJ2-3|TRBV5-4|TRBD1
ASSLEQGTSTDTQY
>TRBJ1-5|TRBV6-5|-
ASGQVSNQPQH
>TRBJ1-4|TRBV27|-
ASSSRWDTATNEKLF